This is a list of T cell receptor beta chains from one sample in a study of blood T cells in healthy people across ages. TCRdb re-analysed the 5' RACE reads in MiXCR, keeping a single row per CDR3 protein. The top ten hold around a sixth of the sample, which has hundreds of thousands of distinct CDR3 sequences, approximately 30% seen once. The specimen was blood. The receptors were gathered from a woman over 75 in good health. The CDR3 runs from the conserved cysteine through the conserved F or W. Each record gives: D gene, J gene, V gene, clone size, CDR3 protein, CDR3 DNA. D genes are given only for firm matches. A row's size may be missing; if present it is once, few, many or a size class.

D gene: .
J gene: TRBJ1-3
V gene: TRBV2
clone size: .
CDR3 protein: CASRQGNTIYF
CDR3 DNA: TGTGCCAGCAGACAAGGAAACACCATATATTTT

D gene: .
J gene: TRBJ1-2
V gene: TRBV4-3
clone size: .
CDR3 protein: CASSPAQGSNYGYTF
CDR3 DNA: TGCGCCAGCAGTCCCGCACAAGGCTCTAACTATGGCTACACCTTC

D gene: .
J gene: TRBJ2-5
V gene: TRBV2
clone size: .
CDR3 protein: CASRCGTNQETQYF
CDR3 DNA: TGTGCCAGCAGGTGCGGAACTAATCAAGAGACCCAGTACTTC

D gene: TRBD2
J gene: TRBJ2-2
V gene: TRBV6-5
clone size: few
CDR3 protein: CASSPSGANTGELFF
CDR3 DNA: TGTGCCAGCAGCCCTAGCGGGGCGAACACCGGGGAGCTGTTTTTT

D gene: .
J gene: TRBJ2-1
V gene: TRBV29-1
clone size: many
CDR3 protein: CSVEGVSGGGQFF
CDR3 DNA: TGCAGCGTTGAAGGGGTTTCGGGGGGCGGGCAGTTCTTC

D gene: .
J gene: TRBJ2-3
V gene: TRBV7-9
clone size: many
CDR3 protein: CASSPGSGGAVRDTQYF
CDR3 DNA: TGTGCCAGCAGCCCAGGTAGTGGCGGGGCCGTAAGAGATACGCAGTATTTT

D gene: TRBD1
J gene: TRBJ1-1
V gene: TRBV20-1
clone size: few
CDR3 protein: CSAFRGDTEAFF
CDR3 DNA: TGCAGTGCCTTCAGGGGGGACACTGAAGCTTTCTTT

D gene: TRBD1
J gene: TRBJ1-1
V gene: TRBV6-1
clone size: .
CDR3 protein: CASSKLNTGAGGTEAFF
CDR3 DNA: TGTGCCAGCAGTAAACTGAACACCGGGGCAGGGGGCACTGAAGCTTTCTTT

D gene: .
J gene: TRBJ2-5
V gene: TRBV7-2
clone size: .
CDR3 protein: CVSTSDEGRSPRQYF
CDR3 DNA: TGTGTCAGCACATCCGACGAGGGCAGGTCGCCTAGGCAGTACTTC

D gene: .
J gene: TRBJ1-1
V gene: TRBV11-2
clone size: .
CDR3 protein: CASSLAHQNTEAFF
CDR3 DNA: TGTGCCAGCAGCTTAGCCCATCAGAACACTGAAGCTTTCTTT

D gene: .
J gene: TRBJ2-7
V gene: TRBV9
clone size: few
CDR3 protein: CASSVGWTEGNEQYF
CDR3 DNA: TGTGCCAGCAGCGTAGGTTGGACAGAGGGCAATGAGCAGTACTTC

D gene: TRBD2
J gene: TRBJ2-1
V gene: TRBV5-1
clone size: few
CDR3 protein: CASSLELAGVYVNEQFF
CDR3 DNA: TGCGCCAGCAGCTTGGAACTAGCGGGAGTTTATGTGAATGAGCAGTTCTTC

D gene: TRBD2
J gene: TRBJ2-2
V gene: TRBV7-9
clone size: .
CDR3 protein: CASSLEAGEAGELFF
CDR3 DNA: TGTGCCAGCAGCTTAGAAGCGGGGGAAGCCGGGGAGCTGTTTTTT

D gene: TRBD1
J gene: TRBJ1-1
V gene: TRBV27
clone size: many
CDR3 protein: CASSRKDWTGGRTEAFF
CDR3 DNA: TGTGCCAGCAGTCGGAAAGATTGGACAGGGGGACGCACTGAAGCTTTCTTT

D gene: TRBD2
J gene: TRBJ2-3
V gene: TRBV20-1
clone size: few
CDR3 protein: CSARDTAGGADTQYF
CDR3 DNA: TGCAGTGCTAGAGATACAGCGGGGGGGGCAGATACGCAGTATTTT

D gene: .
J gene: TRBJ2-7
V gene: TRBV12-3/TRBV12-4
clone size: many
CDR3 protein: CASSLAETYEQYF
CDR3 DNA: TGTGCCAGCAGTTTGGCGGAGACCTACGAGCAGTACTTC

D gene: .
J gene: TRBJ2-5
V gene: TRBV5-1
clone size: .
CDR3 protein: CASSSARGLGETQYF
CDR3 DNA: TGCGCCAGCAGCTCGGCAAGGGGCTTGGGAGAGACCCAGTACTTC

D gene: TRBD2
J gene: TRBJ2-1
V gene: TRBV4-1
clone size: .
CDR3 protein: CASSQAASGNEQFF
CDR3 DNA: TGCGCCAGCAGCCAAGCGGCTAGCGGGAATGAGCAGTTCTTC

D gene: TRBD2
J gene: TRBJ2-7
V gene: TRBV5-1
clone size: many
CDR3 protein: CASSLGHLAGGTYEQYF
CDR3 DNA: TGCGCCAGCAGCTTGGGCCATCTAGCGGGGGGTACCTACGAGCAGTACTTC

D gene: TRBD2
J gene: TRBJ2-3
V gene: TRBV19
clone size: few
CDR3 protein: CASSNGLGPADTQYF
CDR3 DNA: TGTGCCAGTAGTAATGGACTAGGACCTGCAGATACGCAGTATTTT

D gene: .
J gene: TRBJ2-6
V gene: TRBV20-1
clone size: many
CDR3 protein: CSVGGSGLPDSGANVLTF
CDR3 DNA: TGCAGTGTTGGAGGAAGCGGACTGCCAGACTCTGGGGCCAACGTCCTGACTTTC

D gene: .
J gene: TRBJ2-5
V gene: TRBV30
clone size: few
CDR3 protein: CAWSSRGVGETQYF
CDR3 DNA: TGTGCCTGGAGTAGCCGAGGCGTTGGAGAGACCCAGTACTTC

D gene: TRBD1
J gene: TRBJ2-6
V gene: TRBV28
clone size: many
CDR3 protein: CASRNDRAGANVLTF
CDR3 DNA: TGTGCCAGCAGGAACGACAGGGCCGGGGCCAACGTCCTGACTTTC

D gene: TRBD1
J gene: TRBJ2-7
V gene: TRBV2
clone size: many
CDR3 protein: CASSDPGQGFEQYF
CDR3 DNA: TGTGCCAGCAGCGACCCGGGACAGGGGTTCGAGCAGTACTTC

D gene: .
J gene: TRBJ1-5
V gene: TRBV10-2
clone size: few
CDR3 protein: CASSVSITGNQPQHF
CDR3 DNA: TGCGCCAGCAGTGTGTCGATAACAGGCAATCAGCCCCAGCATTTT

D gene: TRBD1
J gene: TRBJ1-5
V gene: TRBV6-6
clone size: few
CDR3 protein: CASSYRDRGLGQPQHF
CDR3 DNA: TGTGCCAGCAGTTACCGAGACAGGGGGCTCGGACAGCCCCAGCATTTT

D gene: .
J gene: TRBJ1-5
V gene: TRBV12-3/TRBV12-4
clone size: many
CDR3 protein: CASSLRRNQPQHF
CDR3 DNA: TGTGCCAGCAGTTTAAGACGGAATCAGCCCCAGCATTTT

D gene: .
J gene: TRBJ2-3
V gene: TRBV9
clone size: .
CDR3 protein: CASSALASTDTQYF
CDR3 DNA: TGTGCCAGCAGCGCGCTTGCTAGCACAGATACGCAGTATTTT

D gene: .
J gene: TRBJ2-1
V gene: TRBV7-2
clone size: many
CDR3 protein: CASSLTPVGDRQFF
CDR3 DNA: TGTGCCAGCAGCCTCACCCCCGTGGGAGATAGGCAGTTCTTC

D gene: .
J gene: TRBJ2-1
V gene: TRBV7-2
clone size: many
CDR3 protein: CASSFVNEQFF
CDR3 DNA: TGTGCCAGCAGCTTTGTAAATGAGCAGTTCTTC

D gene: .
J gene: TRBJ2-7
V gene: TRBV2
clone size: few
CDR3 protein: CASSETPVGGINEQYF
CDR3 DNA: TGTGCCAGCAGTGAAACCCCTGTTGGGGGGATCAATGAGCAGTACTTC

D gene: .
J gene: TRBJ1-1
V gene: TRBV6-1
clone size: .
CDR3 protein: CASREEMNTEAFF
CDR3 DNA: TGTGCCAGCAGGGAAGAAATGAACACTGAAGCTTTCTTT

D gene: TRBD2
J gene: TRBJ2-3
V gene: TRBV20-1
clone size: many
CDR3 protein: CSAGAPGGISDTQYF
CDR3 DNA: TGCAGTGCTGGGGCACCGGGGGGGATATCAGATACGCAGTATTTT

D gene: .
J gene: TRBJ2-7
V gene: TRBV27
clone size: many
CDR3 protein: CASSSGEHEQYF
CDR3 DNA: TGTGCCAGCAGTTCCGGTGAGCACGAGCAGTACTTC

D gene: .
J gene: TRBJ2-1
V gene: TRBV7-3
clone size: many
CDR3 protein: CASSLAGMSREQFF
CDR3 DNA: TGTGCCAGCAGCTTAGCGGGGATGTCGAGGGAGCAGTTCTTC

D gene: .
J gene: TRBJ2-3
V gene: TRBV30
clone size: many
CDR3 protein: CACYGSPSGTSTDTQYF
CDR3 DNA: TGTGCCTGCTATGGTTCCCCTAGTGGAACTAGCACAGATACGCAGTATTTT

D gene: .
J gene: TRBJ1-1
V gene: TRBV6-1
clone size: .
CDR3 protein: CASSVRVRNTEAFF
CDR3 DNA: TGTGCCAGCAGTGTTAGGGTGAGGAACACTGAAGCTTTCTTT

D gene: .
J gene: TRBJ2-5
V gene: TRBV29-1
clone size: many
CDR3 protein: CSVPEGSGGRTQYF
CDR3 DNA: TGCAGCGTCCCCGAGGGGTCCGGGGGCCGGACCCAGTACTTC

D gene: TRBD2
J gene: TRBJ2-1
V gene: TRBV6-1
clone size: .
CDR3 protein: CASSLNLAGGLFF
CDR3 DNA: TGTGCCAGCAGTTTAAACCTAGCGGGAGGGCTGTTCTTC

D gene: TRBD2
J gene: TRBJ2-1
V gene: TRBV5-1
clone size: many
CDR3 protein: CASSPGGAGAYNEQFF
CDR3 DNA: TGCGCCAGCAGCCCAGGCGGAGCGGGGGCCTACAATGAGCAGTTCTTC

D gene: TRBD2
J gene: TRBJ2-3
V gene: TRBV7-2
clone size: .
CDR3 protein: CASSLVFSGGPADTQYF
CDR3 DNA: TGTGCCAGCAGCTTAGTATTTTCGGGGGGGCCCGCAGATACGCAGTATTTT

D gene: TRBD2
J gene: TRBJ2-5
V gene: TRBV2
clone size: few
CDR3 protein: CASSEHQRGGTIEQYF
CDR3 DNA: TGTGCCAGCAGTGAACATCAGCGGGGGGGCACGATTGAGCAGTACTTC

D gene: .
J gene: TRBJ1-5
V gene: TRBV6-5
clone size: .
CDR3 protein: CASSYPGQPQHF
CDR3 DNA: TGTGCCAGCAGTTACCCGGGACAGCCCCAGCATTTT

D gene: .
J gene: TRBJ1-1
V gene: TRBV9
clone size: .
CDR3 protein: CASSPPGGTAFF
CDR3 DNA: TGTGCCAGCAGCCCTCCCGGGGGGACGGCTTTCTTT

D gene: TRBD2
J gene: TRBJ2-1
V gene: TRBV5-1
clone size: many
CDR3 protein: CAGSLAAGGDYNEQFF
CDR3 DNA: TGCGCCGGCAGCTTGGCAGCGGGGGGCGACTACAATGAGCAGTTCTTC

D gene: .
J gene: TRBJ2-2
V gene: TRBV7-6
clone size: .
CDR3 protein: CASSYLERTGELFF
CDR3 DNA: TGTGCCAGCAGCTATCTAGAGAGGACCGGGGAGCTGTTTTTT

D gene: .
J gene: TRBJ1-6
V gene: TRBV10-3
clone size: many
CDR3 protein: CAISSTGRDSPLHF
CDR3 DNA: TGTGCCATCAGTTCTACAGGGAGGGATTCACCCCTCCACTTT

D gene: .
J gene: TRBJ2-1
V gene: TRBV7-8
clone size: .
CDR3 protein: CASSSGAVSYNEQFF
CDR3 DNA: TGTGCCAGCAGCTCCGGAGCGGTCTCCTACAATGAGCAGTTCTTC

D gene: TRBD1
J gene: TRBJ2-3
V gene: TRBV5-1
clone size: many
CDR3 protein: CASSLALGQGTDTQYF
CDR3 DNA: TGCGCCAGCAGCTTGGCCCTCGGACAGGGCACAGATACGCAGTATTTT

D gene: TRBD1
J gene: TRBJ1-2
V gene: TRBV5-6
clone size: .
CDR3 protein: CASSSDRVNYGYTF
CDR3 DNA: TGTGCCAGCAGCTCGGACAGGGTAAACTATGGCTACACCTTC

D gene: .
J gene: TRBJ1-2
V gene: TRBV20-1
clone size: many
CDR3 protein: CSAPPRGTSNYGYTF
CDR3 DNA: TGCAGTGCTCCACCCAGGGGCACCTCTAACTATGGCTACACCTTC

D gene: TRBD1
J gene: TRBJ1-5
V gene: TRBV6-1
clone size: few
CDR3 protein: CASKGEQGANQPQHF
CDR3 DNA: TGTGCCAGCAAAGGCGAACAGGGGGCTAATCAGCCCCAGCATTTT

D gene: TRBD2
J gene: TRBJ2-5
V gene: TRBV2
clone size: .
CDR3 protein: CASGAGGSFEAQYF
CDR3 DNA: TGTGCCAGCGGGGCGGGGGGGTCCTTTGAGGCCCAGTACTTC